This record looks at one T cell receptor (beta chain) sequence and its context. Its antigen remains undetermined. The record has no base qualities; no much larger clone is one base away. These data belong to a study of T-cell memory formation after mild COVID-19 listed by TCRdb under 2021. Background on the whole study: Most TCR sequence clusters were specific to one of the two donors. Longitudinal TCRalpha and TCRbeta repertoire sequencing tracked T-cell clones expanding and contracting after mild COVID-19 in two donors. The cohort was made up of two young adult volunteers, one female and one male, who were previously healthy.

The research as a whole found: SARS-CoV-2 specificity was not confirmed for the second-wave clones peaking on day 37. Only a couple of mild cases were covered in the study, and larger cohorts including severe cases with pre-infection samples were considered necessary. Contracting CD4+ clones turned up mainly in the CM and EM memory subsets, whereas EMRA was where CD8+ clones were enriched. The detection of some responding clones in pre-infection memory suggests that pre-existing cross-reactive memory T cells joined the SARS-CoV-2 response. Balanced CD4/CD8 phenotypes were observed for clones contracting from day 15 to 85, whereas a bias towards CD4+ was observed for a second wave of clones expanding from day 15 to 37.

From its cysteine to its phenylalanine, the CDR3 spans 14 amino acids. CDR3 DNA only is kept here, 42 bases in frame from base 1. The germline V gene yields WSHSY for CDR1 and SAAADI for CDR2. The V end loses 7 bases and the J end loses 7 bases, and a stretch of 17 bases separates them. Ficoll-Paque density gradient centrifugation was the method used to isolate PBMCs. Sequencing was carried out with an Illumina NovaSeq 6000. Using 5'RACE with constant-segment primers, TCRalpha and TCRbeta cDNA libraries were constructed, with sample barcodes and unique molecular identifiers added in the process. RNA was extracted from every sample with Trizol reagent. Libraries were amplified in two PCR steps, with a second sample barcode and Illumina TruSeq adapters added in the second step. Sequencing of libraries was performed on an Illumina NovaSeq with 2 x 150 bp paired-end reads. Turning to the authors' computational methods: With migec v1.2.7, reads were demultiplexed and then collapsed into UMI-guided consensus sequences. Using mixcr v2.1.11, the UMI consensuses were aligned to TRA and TRB V and J templates and assembled into clonotypes. Expanded or contracted clonotypes were those called significant by both edgeR and NoisET, with noise models trained on biological replicates. For edgeR calls, a false discovery rate-adjusted p below 0.01 and a log2 fold-change threshold of 1 were applied. As an exploratory analysis of dynamics, max-normalized trajectories of the 1000 most abundant clonotypes were examined with PCA combined with hierarchical clustering. Separately sequenced CD4+ and CD8+ repertoires were used to assign a CD4 or CD8 phenotype to each responding clone. TCRdb handled the public reads itself, with Q25 trimming in fastp and clone calling in MiXCR, and kept productive beta chains. Rows are combined by CDR3 protein, so each entry shows the most common genes and DNA. These V and J calls are TCRdb output, not the study's own analysis. This sample holds about 60,000 distinct CDR3 sequences; 9.5% to 15% were observed only once. The leading ten clones occupy about 22% of the sample.

The source of this sequence is a young man who had mild COVID-19 (a few samples of this study predate the infection). The sample titles of this study are shuffled in the database, so cell type and time point are left out; the donor was told from shared clones. The sequenced sample was PBMCs or a T cell subset sorted from them (not recorded which). The chain links TRBV10-2 with TRBJ1-5, with the D gene too uncertain to name. The CDR3 in this case is CASMAQNPKQPQHF. In nucleotides, the sequence is TGCGCCAGCATGGCCCAAAACCCAAAACAGCCCCAGCATTTT.